These T cell receptor beta chains were read from a single sample in a study of T-cell memory formation after mild COVID-19. TCRdb redid the calling of the 5' RACE reads with MiXCR, one entry per CDR3 protein. The sample includes some 270,000 distinct CDR3 sequences, approximately 15% of them seen just once. The specimen sequenced was PBMCs or a T cell subset sorted from them (not recorded which). Source of these receptors: an adult woman who had mild COVID-19 (a few samples of this study predate the infection). Cell type and time point are not known. Both conserved end residues are part of each CDR3. The D gene is left open where the match is weak. Expanded clones are given a class, and other clones once, few, many or no size at all.

J	size	V	D	DNA	CDR3
TRBJ2-2	.	TRBV5-1	.	TGCGCCAGCAGCTTTGACAGTTACACCGGGGAGCTGTTTTTT	CASSFDSYTGELFF
TRBJ1-1	.	TRBV4-2	.	TGTGCCAGCAGCCAAGCCTATGCAGGGGTGGGAACTGAAGCTTTCTTT	CASSQAYAGVGTEAFF
TRBJ1-1	.	TRBV7-9	TRBD1	TGTGCCAGCAGCTTAGCAGGGACAGCCAAAACTGAAGCTTTCTTT	CASSLAGTAKTEAFF
TRBJ2-1	once	TRBV7-8	TRBD1	TGTGCCAGCAGCACCAGGACAGGTGGAGGTGGCTCCTACAATGAGCAGTTCTTC	CASSTRTGGGGSYNEQFF
TRBJ1-2	.	TRBV15	.	TGTGCCACCAGCAGAGATGGGGAGAGTGGCTACACCTTC	CATSRDGESGYTF
TRBJ1-2	few	TRBV30	.	TGTGCCTGGAGTGTACGGGGGGTGTATGGCTACACCTTC	CAWSVRGVYGYTF
TRBJ2-1	few	TRBV11-2	.	TGTGCCAGCAGCTTGGAGATCAGCTCCTACAATGAGCAGTTCTTC	CASSLEISSYNEQFF
TRBJ1-1	.	TRBV9	.	TGTGCCAGCAGCGTCGCCCGTGAGGGGGGGAACACTGAAGCTTTCTTT	CASSVAREGGNTEAFF
TRBJ2-7	few	TRBV4-1	TRBD2	TGCGCCAGCAGCCAAGGGGGACTAGCGGGAGTAGGGGAGCAGTACTTC	CASSQGGLAGVGEQYF
TRBJ2-3	.	TRBV12-3/TRBV12-4	.	TGTGCCAGCAGCGTAAGGACGGGATTCACAGATACGCAGTATTTT	CASSVRTGFTDTQYF
TRBJ2-7	few	TRBV25-1	.	TGTGCCAGCAGTGAACGGGTCTCGGCCTACGAGCAGTACTTC	CASSERVSAYEQYF
TRBJ1-2	.	TRBV20-1	.	TGCAGTGCTAAAGCCGGGACGGAGATAAGCAAGCCTATGGGCTACACCTTC	CSAKAGTEISKPMGYTF
TRBJ1-5	many	TRBV12-3/TRBV12-4	.	TGTGCCAGCAGGACGGACAGACTTGAGCCCCAGCATTTT	CASRTDRLEPQHF
TRBJ2-1	.	TRBV6-5	.	TGTGCCAGCAAAACACAGAATAACAATGAGCAGTTCTTC	CASKTQNNNEQFF
TRBJ2-1	.	TRBV20-1	TRBD2	TGCAGTGCCATCGGGCGGGAGTGGAGCTCCTACAATGAGCAGTTCTTC	CSAIGREWSSYNEQFF
TRBJ2-7	few	TRBV6-6	TRBD1	TGTGCCAGCAGTTACCAAACGGACAGGGGGCGGCAGTACTTC	CASSYQTDRGRQYF
TRBJ1-3	few	TRBV24-1	.	TGTGCCACCAGTGCCTCCGGGGGAAACACCATATATTTT	CATSASGGNTIYF
TRBJ2-2	.	TRBV5-1	.	TGCGCCAGCAGCTTGATCCCGGGACACACCGGGGAGCTGTTTTTT	CASSLIPGHTGELFF
TRBJ2-5	few	TRBV6-2/TRBV6-3	TRBD1	TGTGCCAGCAGCTGGACAGGGTCGGGAGCCCAAGAGACCCAGTACTTC	CASSWTGSGAQETQYF
TRBJ2-1	.	TRBV10-3	.	TGTGCCATCAGCCCAGTTGACAATGAGCAGTTCTTC	CAISPVDNEQFF
TRBJ2-6	.	TRBV5-1	.	TGCGCCTGCGGACGGAGCTCTGGGGCCAACGTCCTGACTTTC	CACGRSSGANVLTF
TRBJ2-6	many	TRBV12-3/TRBV12-4	TRBD1	TGTGCCAGCAGAAAGACAGGGGTAACTGCGGACGGGGCCAACGTCCTGACTTTC	CASRKTGVTADGANVLTF
TRBJ1-2	few	TRBV5-1	TRBD1	TGCGCCAGCAGCTCCGCGGGACAGGGGGCGGGATATGGCTACACCTTC	CASSSAGQGAGYGYTF
TRBJ1-5	.	TRBV19	.	TGTGCCAGCGCGATGGAGGGGCTTATGGGGCCCCAGCATTTT	CASAMEGLMGPQHF
TRBJ1-1	.	TRBV19	TRBD1	TGTGCCAGTAGTTCCTCGGGACAGGCGAACACTGAAGCTTTCTTT	CASSSSGQANTEAFF
TRBJ1-1	.	TRBV5-4	.	TGTGCCAGCAGCTTGGCCCGTGAGGGCACTGAAGCTTTCTTT	CASSLAREGTEAFF
TRBJ1-2	few	TRBV20-1	.	TGCAGTGCCCCGATTCGTGGGGCAGCTAATGGCTACACCTTC	CSAPIRGAANGYTF
TRBJ1-1	.	TRBV24-1	TRBD1	TGTGACACCAGTGATGGAGGTGAGGACAGGGGCGCGGCTTTCTTT	CDTSDGGEDRGAAFF
TRBJ1-2	few	TRBV20-1	TRBD1	TGCAGTGCTAAGACAGGGGGCAGGGGCTATGGCTACACCTTC	CSAKTGGRGYGYTF
TRBJ2-7	.	TRBV7-9	.	TGTGCCAGCAGCCTCGGTTGGAACTCCTACGAGCAGTACTTC	CASSLGWNSYEQYF
TRBJ2-1	many	TRBV5-5	.	TGTGCCAGCAGCTTGACTGGACCTGAGAGCCCCCGGTTCTTC	CASSLTGPESPRFF
TRBJ1-1	few	TRBV12-3/TRBV12-4	.	TGTGCCAGCAGCCCGACCTCGGCGGCTGAAGCTTTCTTT	CASSPTSAAEAFF
TRBJ2-4	few	TRBV5-6	.	TGTGCCAGCACCCTACGGGGGGCGGGGAACATTCAGTACTTC	CASTLRGAGNIQYF
TRBJ1-2	.	TRBV20-1	.	TGCAGTGCTAGCCACGCTGGCAGGAACTATGGCTACACCTTC	CSASHAGRNYGYTF
TRBJ1-5	.	TRBV20-1	.	TGCAGTGCTAGTAAGGGGACCAGCAATCAGCCCCAGCATTTT	CSASKGTSNQPQHF
TRBJ2-2	few	TRBV7-2	.	TGTGCCAGCAGCAGAGAACCCAGGGTTCCCGGGGAGCTGTTTTTT	CASSREPRVPGELFF